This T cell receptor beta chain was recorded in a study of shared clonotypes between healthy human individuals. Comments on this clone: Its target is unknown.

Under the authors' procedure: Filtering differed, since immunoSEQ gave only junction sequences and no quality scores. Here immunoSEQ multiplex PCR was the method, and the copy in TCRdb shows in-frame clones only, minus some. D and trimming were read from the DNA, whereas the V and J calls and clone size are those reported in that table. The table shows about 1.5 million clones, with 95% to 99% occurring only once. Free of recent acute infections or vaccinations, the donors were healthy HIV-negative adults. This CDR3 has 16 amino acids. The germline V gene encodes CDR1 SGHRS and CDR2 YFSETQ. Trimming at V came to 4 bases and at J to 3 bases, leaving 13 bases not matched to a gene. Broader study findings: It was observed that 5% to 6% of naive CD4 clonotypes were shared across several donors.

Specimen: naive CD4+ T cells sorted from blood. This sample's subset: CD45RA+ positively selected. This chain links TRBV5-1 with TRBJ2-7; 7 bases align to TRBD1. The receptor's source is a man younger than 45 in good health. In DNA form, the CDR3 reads TGCGCCAGCAGCGAAATAACAGGGGCTACCCTCTACGAGCAGTACTTC. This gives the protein CASSEITGATLYEQYF.